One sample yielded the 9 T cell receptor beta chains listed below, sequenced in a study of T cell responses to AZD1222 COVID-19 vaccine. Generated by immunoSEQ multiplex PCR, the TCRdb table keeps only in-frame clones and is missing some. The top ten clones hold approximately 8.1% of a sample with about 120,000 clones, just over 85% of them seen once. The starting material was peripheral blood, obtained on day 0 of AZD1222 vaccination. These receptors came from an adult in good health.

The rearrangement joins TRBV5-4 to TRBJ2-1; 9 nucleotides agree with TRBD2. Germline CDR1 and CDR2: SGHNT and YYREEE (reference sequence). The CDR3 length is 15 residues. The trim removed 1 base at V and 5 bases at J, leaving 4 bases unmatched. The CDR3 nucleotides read TGTGCCAGCAGCTTGCGTCTAGCGGGACACAATGAGCAGTTCTTC. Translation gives CASSLRLAGHNEQFF.

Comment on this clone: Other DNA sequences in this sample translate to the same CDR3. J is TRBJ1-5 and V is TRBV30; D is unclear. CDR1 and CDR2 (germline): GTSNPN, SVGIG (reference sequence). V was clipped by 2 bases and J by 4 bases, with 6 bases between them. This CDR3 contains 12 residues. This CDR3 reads CAWSKGNQPQHF. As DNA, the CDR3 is TGTGCCTGGAGTAAGGGAAATCAGCCCCAGCATTTT.

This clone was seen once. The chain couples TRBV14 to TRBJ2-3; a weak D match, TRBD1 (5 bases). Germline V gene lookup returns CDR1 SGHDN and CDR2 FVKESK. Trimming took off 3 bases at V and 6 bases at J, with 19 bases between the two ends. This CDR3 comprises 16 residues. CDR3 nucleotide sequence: TGTGCCAGCAGCCACATCAGTGGACCGGCAGGGGATACGCAGTATTTT. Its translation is CASSHISGPAGDTQYF.

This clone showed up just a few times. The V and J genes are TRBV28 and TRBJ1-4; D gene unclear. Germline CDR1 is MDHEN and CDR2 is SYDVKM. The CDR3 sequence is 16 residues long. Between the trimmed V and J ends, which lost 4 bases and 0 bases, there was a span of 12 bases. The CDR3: CASSSTSPTTNEKLFF. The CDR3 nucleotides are TGTGCCAGCAGTTCCACTTCACCCACAACTAATGAAAAACTGTTTTTT.

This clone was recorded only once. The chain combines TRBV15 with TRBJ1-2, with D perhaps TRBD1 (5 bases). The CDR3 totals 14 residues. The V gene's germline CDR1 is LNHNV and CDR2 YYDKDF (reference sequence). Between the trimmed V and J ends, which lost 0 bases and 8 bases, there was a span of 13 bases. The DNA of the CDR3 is TGTGCCACCAGCAGAGATCTTGGGGGAACCGGCTACACCTTC. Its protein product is CATSRDLGGTGYTF. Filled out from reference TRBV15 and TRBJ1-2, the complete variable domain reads DAMVIQNPRYQVTQFGKPVTLSCSQTLNHNVMYWYQQKSSQAPKLLFHYYDKDFNNEADTPDNFQSRRPNTSFCFLDIRSPGLGDTAMYLCATSRDLGGTGYTFGSGTRLTVV.

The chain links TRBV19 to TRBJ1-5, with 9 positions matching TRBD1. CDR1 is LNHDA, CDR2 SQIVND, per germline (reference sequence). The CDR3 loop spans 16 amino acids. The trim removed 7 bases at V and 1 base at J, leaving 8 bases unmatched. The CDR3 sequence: CASNPEGTGSNQPQHF. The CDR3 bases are TGTGCCAGTAACCCCGAGGGGACAGGGAGCAATCAGCCCCAGCATTTT.

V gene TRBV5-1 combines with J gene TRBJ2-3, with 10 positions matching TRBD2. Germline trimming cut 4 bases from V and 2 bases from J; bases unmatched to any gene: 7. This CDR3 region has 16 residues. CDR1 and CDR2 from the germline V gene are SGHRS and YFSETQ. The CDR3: CASSGSSGGYTDTQYF. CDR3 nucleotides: TGCGCCAGCAGCGGATCTAGCGGGGGTTACACAGATACGCAGTATTTT.

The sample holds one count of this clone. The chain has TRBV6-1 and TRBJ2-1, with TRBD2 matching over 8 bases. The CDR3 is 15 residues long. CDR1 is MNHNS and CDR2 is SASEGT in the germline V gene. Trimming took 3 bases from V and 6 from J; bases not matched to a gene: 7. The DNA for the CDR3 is TGTGCCAGCAGTGATAGGACTAGCCGAACCAATGAGCAGTTCTTC. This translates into CASSDRTSRTNEQFF.

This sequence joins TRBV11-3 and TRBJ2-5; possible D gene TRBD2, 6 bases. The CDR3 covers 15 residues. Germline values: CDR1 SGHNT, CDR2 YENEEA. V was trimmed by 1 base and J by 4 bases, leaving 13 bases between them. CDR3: CASSLGLGRGETQYF. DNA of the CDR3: TGTGCCAGCAGCTTAGGACTAGGCCGTGGAGAGACCCAGTACTTC.